This T cell receptor (beta chain) was identified in a study of blood T cell repertoires in COVID-19. Overall study: From T cells, B-cell-depleted T cells, or PBMCs came the material, which was cDNA or gDNA.

Sequencing used immunoSEQ multiplex PCR; TCRdb keeps in-frame clones, though not all of them. The table has about 16,000 clones, about 81% seen once. With 6 bases removed from V and 3 bases from J, the gap between germline ends came to 11 bases. Germline CDR1 reads SNHLY; CDR2 reads FYNNEI. CDR3 length equals 13 residues. This chain connects TRBV2 to TRBJ1-1; tentatively, D is TRBD1 (5 bases). This sequence was found in a man aged 55 to 70 with acute or convalescent COVID-19. Sequencing used peripheral blood. DNA for the CDR3: TGTGCCAGCAGCCCGGAACAGGACACTGAAGCTTTCTTT. It specifies CASSPEQDTEAFF.